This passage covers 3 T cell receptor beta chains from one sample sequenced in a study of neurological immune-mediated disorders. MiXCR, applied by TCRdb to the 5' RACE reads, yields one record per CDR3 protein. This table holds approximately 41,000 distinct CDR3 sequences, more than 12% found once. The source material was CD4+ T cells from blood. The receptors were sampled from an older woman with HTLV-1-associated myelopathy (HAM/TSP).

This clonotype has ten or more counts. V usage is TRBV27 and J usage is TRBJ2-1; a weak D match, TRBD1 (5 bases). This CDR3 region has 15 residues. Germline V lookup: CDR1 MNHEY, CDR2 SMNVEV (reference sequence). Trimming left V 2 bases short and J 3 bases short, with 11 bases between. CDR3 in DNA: TGTGCCAGCAGTTTAGAGGCGCAGGGCTACAATGAGCAGTTCTTC. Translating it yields CASSLEAQGYNEQFF.

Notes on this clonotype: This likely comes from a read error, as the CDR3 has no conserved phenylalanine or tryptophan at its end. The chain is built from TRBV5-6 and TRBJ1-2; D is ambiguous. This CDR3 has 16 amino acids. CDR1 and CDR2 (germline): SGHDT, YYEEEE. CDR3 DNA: TGTGTCAGCAGCTTATTACCGGGCCCACCGGTCTATGGCTACACCTTA. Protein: CVSSLLPGPPVYGYTL.

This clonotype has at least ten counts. CDR3 DNA sequence: TGTGCCAGCAGCTTGTTTTATTCCGTGTCGGCTAATGAAAAACTGTTTTTT. Protein sequence: CASSLFYSVSANEKLFF. The chain has TRBV5-6 and TRBJ1-4; D not resolved. Trimming stripped 1 base from V and 3 bases from J, with 16 bases between. The CDR3 has 17 amino acids. Germline lookup yields CDR1 SGHDT and CDR2 YYEEEE.